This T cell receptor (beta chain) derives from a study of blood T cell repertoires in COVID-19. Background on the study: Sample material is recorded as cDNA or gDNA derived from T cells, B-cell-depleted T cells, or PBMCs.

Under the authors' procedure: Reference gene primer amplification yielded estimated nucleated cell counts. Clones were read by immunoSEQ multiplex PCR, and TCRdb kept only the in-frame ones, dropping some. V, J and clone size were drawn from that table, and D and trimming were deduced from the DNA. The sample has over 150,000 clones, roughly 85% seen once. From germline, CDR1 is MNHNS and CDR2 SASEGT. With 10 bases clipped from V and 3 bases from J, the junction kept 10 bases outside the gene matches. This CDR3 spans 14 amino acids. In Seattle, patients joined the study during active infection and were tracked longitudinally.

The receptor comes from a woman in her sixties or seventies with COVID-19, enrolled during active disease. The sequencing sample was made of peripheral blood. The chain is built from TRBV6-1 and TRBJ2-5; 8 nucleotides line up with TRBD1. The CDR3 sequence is CATLPDRGKETQYF. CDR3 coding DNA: TGTGCCACCCTTCCCGACAGGGGAAAAGAGACCCAGTACTTC.